A selection of T cell receptor beta chains follows, all from one sample in a study of T cells of healthy individuals. One entry per CDR3 protein results from TCRdb running MiXCR on the 5' RACE reads. This table has about 41,000 distinct CDR3 sequences, about 4.2% appearing once. These receptor sequences come from a human donor in good health. Each CDR3 is given with its conserved first and last residue. D genes are given only for firm matches. Some rows mark clone size as missing; the rest say once, few, many or name a class of expanded clone.

J,V,length,D,size,DNA,CDR3
TRBJ1-2,TRBV28,15,-,few,TGTGCCAGCAGTTTATTACATCGGCAGGACTATGGCTACACCTTC,CASSLLHRQDYGYTF
TRBJ1-5,TRBV7-2,16,TRBD1,-,TGTGCCAGCAGCTTAGGGACAGGGGGCTGGTCTCAGCCCCAGCATTTT,CASSLGTGGWSQPQHF
TRBJ2-7,TRBV15,17,TRBD1,many,TGTGCCACCAGCAGAGGTCCCGGGACAGCCAGAAGTTACGAGCAGTACTTC,CATSRGPGTARSYEQYF
TRBJ1-2,TRBV11-2,15,TRBD1,few,TGTGCCAGCAGCTTCAGGGGGACCAAAACTTATGGCTACACCTTC,CASSFRGTKTYGYTF
TRBJ1-5,TRBV4-2,14,-,-,TGTGCCAGCAGCCTAGAGACAGGTTATGGCCCCGAGCATTTT,CASSLETGYGPEHF
TRBJ2-7,TRBV4-1,17,-,many,TGCGCCAGCAGCCAACAGAGCCGGACAGACTTCTACTACGAGCAGTACTTC,CASSQQSRTDFYYEQYF
TRBJ1-2,TRBV4-1,16,-,many,TGCGCCAGCAGCCAAGATGTCGTGGGACGCGGCTATGGCTACACCTTC,CASSQDVVGRGYGYTF
TRBJ1-1,TRBV20-1,14,-,many,TGCAGTGCTAGTTTCGGGGACCAGGGCACTGAAGCTTTCTTT,CSASFGDQGTEAFF
TRBJ2-3,TRBV5-1,16,-,many,TGCGCCAGCAGCCAGGAGGTTCGCGGGAATACAGATACGCAGTATTTT,CASSQEVRGNTDTQYF
TRBJ1-1,TRBV20-1,14,-,-,TGCAGTGCTCACCGACGGGACACCAGGAAAGAAGCTTTCTTT,CSAHRRDTRKEAFF
TRBJ2-3,TRBV20-1,11,TRBD2,many,TGCAGTGGACTAGCGACAGATACGCAGTATTTT,CSGLATDTQYF
TRBJ2-5,TRBV13,15,TRBD2,-,TGTGCCAGCAGCTTAGCGGCTAGCGGGGAAGAGACCCAGTACTTC,CASSLAASGEETQYF
TRBJ1-3,TRBV5-1,14,TRBD1,-,TGCGCCAGCAGCCGGGACAGCTCTGGAAACACCATATATTTT,CASSRDSSGNTIYF
TRBJ1-2,TRBV12-3/TRBV12-4,17,-,many,TGTGCCAGCAGTTCCACCGGGACGGAGAGACGGGTCTATGGCTACACCTTC,CASSSTGTERRVYGYTF
TRBJ2-3,TRBV6-4,14,-,-,TGTGCCAGCAGTGCGGCGGGGCTTCAGGATACGCAGTATTTT,CASSAAGLQDTQYF
TRBJ1-2,TRBV28,14,-,-,TGTGCCAGCAGTCTTAGCATCTTGGGGGACGGCTACACCTTC,CASSLSILGDGYTF
TRBJ1-1,TRBV10-2,13,TRBD1,-,TGCGCCAGCAGCTACAAACAGGGGACTGAAGCTTTCTTT,CASSYKQGTEAFF
TRBJ2-7,TRBV4-1,16,-,many,TGCGCCAGCAGCCAAGATCAGGGACAACAACGGGGAGAGCAGTACTTC,CASSQDQGQQRGEQYF
TRBJ2-7,TRBV4-3,15,-,many,TGCGCCAGCAGCCAAGACGCGTACAGGTCCTACGAGCAGTACTTC,CASSQDAYRSYEQYF
TRBJ1-2,TRBV4-3,15,-,many,TGCGCCAGCAGCCAAGATTACAGGTTGAACTATGGCTACACCTTC,CASSQDYRLNYGYTF
TRBJ1-5,TRBV18,13,-,few,TGTGCCAGCTCACGGGAGGGGGATCAGCCCCAGCATTTT,CASSREGDQPQHF
TRBJ1-5,TRBV6-1,18,-,-,TGTGCCAGCAGTAATGGGCAGGGATGGGGCTATAGCAATCAGCCCCAGCATTTT,CASSNGQGWGYSNQPQHF
TRBJ1-3,TRBV6-5,14,-,many,TGTGCCACCCGGGCAGGGTTGAAAGGAAACACCATATATTTT,CATRAGLKGNTIYF
TRBJ2-3,TRBV14,13,TRBD2,many,TGTGCCAGCAGCCATCTAGCGGCAGATACGCAGTATTTT,CASSHLAADTQYF
TRBJ2-3,TRBV7-3,13,-,few,TGTGCCAGCGGCCTTTCTCCGACAGATACGCAGTATTTT,CASGLSPTDTQYF
TRBJ2-5,TRBV6-5,16,TRBD2,medium-sized,TGTGCCAGCAGTCAAACGGGACTAGCGGGGGGTGAGACCCAGTACTTC,CASSQTGLAGGETQYF
TRBJ2-3,TRBV9,15,-,many,TGTGCCAGCAGCGTAGACCAGGGACTTACAGATACGCAGTATTTT,CASSVDQGLTDTQYF
TRBJ2-1,TRBV24-1,14,-,-,TGTGCCACCAGTGATACGGGCCAAAAGCGTGAGCAGTTCTTC,CATSDTGQKREQFF
TRBJ2-1,TRBV30,14,-,few,TGTGCCTGGAGTCTTGGGGACGACTACAATGAGCAGTTCTTC,CAWSLGDDYNEQFF
TRBJ2-7,TRBV6-2/TRBV6-3,15,TRBD1,many,TGTGCCAGCAGTTCCACCTCAGGGGGCTCCTACGAGCAGTACTTC,CASSSTSGGSYEQYF
TRBJ1-3,TRBV6-2/TRBV6-3,14,-,few,TGTGCCAGCAGTCCGACGTTCTCTGGAAACACCATATATTTT,CASSPTFSGNTIYF
TRBJ2-7,TRBV7-9,14,-,many,TGTGCCAGCAGCCCACGGACTCTCCGTGACGAGCAGTACTTC,CASSPRTLRDEQYF
TRBJ2-7,TRBV6-1,15,-,-,TGTGCCAGCAGTCCATTCGGAGGGAAGGGGAATGCGCAGTACTTC,CASSPFGGKGNAQYF
TRBJ2-2,TRBV7-8,14,TRBD2,few,TGTGCCAGTAGCGGGAGTCCGAACACCGGGGAGCTGTTTTTT,CASSGSPNTGELFF
TRBJ1-3,TRBV11-2,14,TRBD1,-,TGTGCCAGCAGCTTACCGGACAGGGCTAACACCATATATTTT,CASSLPDRANTIYF
TRBJ1-2,TRBV12-3/TRBV12-4,14,-,few,TGTGCCAGCACCCTACCGGGCACTCCCTATGGCTACACCTTC,CASTLPGTPYGYTF
TRBJ2-3,TRBV7-2,14,TRBD2,many,TGTGCCAGCAGCCCTAGCGGCGCCACAGATACGCAGTATTTT,CASSPSGATDTQYF
TRBJ2-1,TRBV9,14,-,few,TGTGCCAGCAGCGTAGAAACAGGGATGGATGAGCAGTTCTTC,CASSVETGMDEQFF
TRBJ2-6,TRBV4-1,17,-,many,TGCGCCAGCAGCCTCAGTCCAACGGGATCTGGGGCCAACGTCCTGACTTTC,CASSLSPTGSGANVLTF
TRBJ2-7,TRBV7-8,14,TRBD2,many,TGTGCCAGCAGCCCACGGACTAGCGGCTACGAGCAGTACTTC,CASSPRTSGYEQYF
TRBJ1-1,TRBV2,16,-,few,TGTGCCAGCAGTGCTAACCGGGTCCCCCAGAACACTGAAGCTTTCTTT,CASSANRVPQNTEAFF
TRBJ2-1,TRBV19,14,-,few,TGTGCCAGTAGTGTAGCGAACTCCTACAATGAGCAGTTCTTC,CASSVANSYNEQFF
TRBJ1-4,TRBV5-1,14,-,many,TGCGCCAGCAGCTTGGGACCAACTAATGAAAAACTGTTTTTT,CASSLGPTNEKLFF
TRBJ1-2,TRBV6-1,17,-,many,TGTGCCAGCAGTGAAGAAGGGTCCCGCTACGTACTCTATGGCTACACCTTC,CASSEEGSRYVLYGYTF
TRBJ2-1,TRBV7-2,17,-,many,TGTGCCAGCAGCCCCTTTTCGACAGGCACGCTACCGAATGAGCAGTTCTTC,CASSPFSTGTLPNEQFF
TRBJ2-1,TRBV2,19,-,few,TGTGCCAGCAGTGGGGGAGGGGGCGCATTCGGCGGAGGGAACAATGAGCAGTTCTTC,CASSGGGGAFGGGNNEQFF